This T cell receptor (beta chain) was captured in a study of OX40 agonist ivuxolimab in advanced cancers. The V segment lost 6 bases and the J segment 0 bases; nucleotides outside the gene matches: 4. There are 15 residues in the CDR3. Germline loops: CDR1 MNHNY, CDR2 SVGAGI (reference sequence). TCRdb keeps only in-frame clones here, not all; method: immunoSEQ multiplex PCR. The sample has 70,000 to 100,000 clones; around nine tenths are singletons. The chain recombines TRBV6-6 with TRBJ2-3; the match to TRBD2 covers 9 bases. This TCR came from an adult with an advanced solid tumor such as melanoma, head and neck, liver or kidney cancer. Specimen: CD4+ or CD8+ T cells sorted from blood, collected in a trial of the OX40 agonist ivuxolimab. The CDR3 protein is CASRRLAESTDTQYF. CDR3 in DNA: TGTGCCAGCAGGAGACTAGCGGAGAGCACAGATACGCAGTATTTT.